The 26 T cell receptor beta chains below all came from one sample that was sequenced in a study of blood T cell repertoires in COVID-19. The data were produced by immunoSEQ multiplex PCR, yet TCRdb's version contains in-frame clones alone and is incomplete. The table lists 200,000 to 300,000 clones, over 75% of them singletons, with around 9.2% in the top ten. Sequencing was carried out using peripheral blood. The receptors were gathered from a human donor in a cohort sampled during active COVID-19.

V gene TRBV5-6 combines with J gene TRBJ1-2; TRBD1 agrees at 7 bases. V dropped 5 bases and J dropped 4; count of bases not matched to a gene: 8. The CDR3 totals 14 residues. Germline V CDR1 and CDR2: SGHDT, YYEEEE. The DNA for the CDR3 is TGTGCCAGCAGAGAGACAGGGACGGGCTATGGCTACACCTTC. This sequence encodes CASRETGTGYGYTF.

This chain joins TRBV28 and TRBJ1-1, with TRBD1 identical over 10 bases. The CDR3 spans 15 residues. Per the germline V gene, CDR1 is MDHEN and CDR2 is SYDVKM. The ends lost 2 bases at V and 4 bases at J; junction bases unmatched: 4. The DNA of the CDR3 is TGTGCCAGCAGTTTAAGACAGGGGGCTGGCACTGAAGCTTTCTTT. It codes for CASSLRQGAGTEAFF.

The CDR3 nucleotides read TGCGCCAGCAGCCAAGACCCCACAGGGGTGGGCTATGGCTACACCTTC. Translation: CASSQDPTGVGYGYTF. V gene TRBV4-3 combines with J gene TRBJ1-2, with 7 bases fitting TRBD1. The ends lost 0 bases at V and 4 bases at J; junction bases unmatched: 8. Per the germline V gene, CDR1 is LGHNA and CDR2 is YSLEER. The CDR3 has 16 residues.

J is TRBJ2-1 and V is TRBV5-4, with D perhaps TRBD2 (5 bases). V lost 4 bases to trimming and J lost 2 bases, with 10 bases between them. The CDR3 is 14 amino acids. Per germline, CDR1 SGHNT and CDR2 YYREEE (reference sequence). The CDR3 coding sequence is TGTGCCAGCAGCCCAAGCGGTCCCTACAATGAGCAGTTCTTC. Its protein product is CASSPSGPYNEQFF.

The CDR3 protein is CASSLEQGHLAGGGTDTQYF. DNA of the CDR3: TGTGCCAGCAGCTTAGAACAGGGACACCTAGCGGGAGGTGGCACAGATACGCAGTATTTT. V and J are TRBV7-8 and TRBJ2-3, with 11 bases matching TRBD2. The CDR3 has 20 residues. Germline V gives CDR1 SGHVS, CDR2 FQNEAQ. The ends lost 1 base at V and 1 base at J; junction bases unmatched: 13.

The V and J genes are TRBV28 and TRBJ2-1; the D gene is possibly TRBD2 (5 bases). This CDR3 contains 15 residues. Germline V gene lookup returns CDR1 MDHEN and CDR2 SYDVKM. Trimming cost V 6 bases and J 0 bases, with 12 bases left between them. The CDR3 loop reads CASSPPAVSYNEQFF. Written as DNA, the CDR3 is TGTGCCAGCAGCCCTCCAGCGGTCTCCTACAATGAGCAGTTCTTC.

V usage is TRBV6-5 and J usage is TRBJ1-5, with D perhaps TRBD1 (5 bases). Germline loops: CDR1 MNHEY, CDR2 SVGAGI. The CDR3 runs to 14 residues. Trimming stripped 4 bases from V and 5 bases from J, with 12 bases between. In nucleotides, the CDR3 is TGTGCCAGCAGTTTTAGGGGCTCTGATCAGCCCCAGCATTTT. Translating it yields CASSFRGSDQPQHF.

V usage is TRBV18 and J usage is TRBJ1-2; D not certain. The CDR3 consists of 15 residues. Trimming took off 6 bases at V and 2 bases at J, with 16 bases between the two ends. The germline CDR1 and CDR2 sequences are KGHSH and LQKENI. CDR3 sequence: CASSALSRQNYGYTF. The CDR3 DNA is TGTGCCAGCTCCGCCCTTTCTAGGCAGAACTATGGCTACACCTTC.

This chain connects TRBV27 to TRBJ2-6; 7 bases agree with TRBD1. Germline-derived CDR1 and CDR2 are MNHEY and SMNVEV (reference sequence). The CDR3 consists of 19 residues. V shed 0 bases and J 4 bases; nucleotides not matched to a gene: 12. CDR3 sequence: CASSLSLGRRGYGANVLTF. Here the CDR3 DNA reads TGTGCCAGCAGTTTATCCTTGGGCCGCAGGGGGTACGGGGCCAACGTCCTGACTTTC.

The chain couples TRBV2 to TRBJ1-1; 7 nucleotides align to TRBD1. CDR1 and CDR2 (germline): SNHLY, FYNNEI. Losses at the gene ends were 9 bases for V and 1 base for J; bases not matched to a gene: 5. This CDR3 has 13 amino acids. The CDR3 bases are TGTGCCAGTACAGGGGACTGGAACACTGAAGCTTTCTTT. Translation gives CASTGDWNTEAFF. Filled out from reference TRBV2 and TRBJ1-1, the complete variable domain reads EPEVTQTPSHQVTQMGQEVILRCVPISNHLYFYWYRQILGQKVEFLVSFYNNEISEKSEIFDDQFSVERPDGSNFTLKIRSTKLEDSAMYFCASTGDWNTEAFFGQGTRLTVV.

The chain has TRBV7-2 and TRBJ2-3; 11 bases map to TRBD2. The CDR3 is made up of 15 amino acids. Trimming took 5 bases from V and 9 from J; bases not matched to a gene: 10. Germline-derived CDR1 and CDR2 are SGHTA and FQGNSA. The CDR3 sequence: CASSLKTSGGATQYF. CDR3 nucleotide sequence: TGTGCCAGCAGCCTTAAAACTAGCGGGGGAGCAACGCAGTATTTT. The whole variable domain, filled in from reference TRBV7-2 and TRBJ2-3, reads GAGVSQSPSNKVTEKGKDVELRCDPISGHTALYWYRQSLGQGLEFLIYFQGNSAPDKSGLPSDRFSAERTGGSVSTLTIQRTQQEDSAVYLCASSLKTSGGATQYFGPGTRLTVL.

V is TRBV19 and J is TRBJ1-2, with D maybe TRBD1 (6 bases). There are 14 residues in the CDR3. Germline CDR1 is LNHDA and CDR2 is SQIVND (reference sequence). Trimming took 7 bases from V and 8 from J, leaving 20 bases between them. The CDR3 loop is CASNPSPAGEGYTF. CDR3 nucleotides: TGTGCCAGTAACCCTAGCCCCGCAGGGGAAGGCTACACCTTC.

CDR3 nucleotide sequence: TGCGCCAGCAGTACAGGGTTGAGCACAGATACGCAGTATTTT. It translates to CASSTGLSTDTQYF. V and J are TRBV5-1 and TRBJ2-3; a weak D match, TRBD1 (6 bases). Germline V gene data show CDR1 as SGHRS and CDR2 as YFSETQ. This CDR3 contains 14 residues. Between the trimmed V and J ends, which lost 5 bases and 0 bases, there was a span of 10 bases.

The chain joins TRBV28 to TRBJ1-5, with D tentatively TRBD1 (6 bases). The length of the CDR3 is 16 residues. Germline V gene lookup returns CDR1 MDHEN and CDR2 SYDVKM. Trimming cost V 1 base and J 2 bases, with 12 bases left between them. In nucleotides, the CDR3 is TGTGCCAGCAGTTTATTGGGGGCGCACGGCAATCAGCCCCAGCATTTT. Protein: CASSLLGAHGNQPQHF.

V usage is TRBV7-3 and J usage is TRBJ2-1, with 7 positions matching TRBD1. Germline V gene lookup returns CDR1 SGHTA and CDR2 FQGTGA. CDR3 length equals 13 residues. Trimming at V came to 5 bases and at J to 5 bases, leaving 3 bases not matched to a gene. CDR3 sequence: CASSVGTDNEQFF. As DNA, the CDR3 is TGTGCCAGCAGCGTAGGGACAGACAATGAGCAGTTCTTC.

This chain connects TRBV5-5 to TRBJ2-7; D ambiguous. CDR1 and CDR2 (germline): SGHKS, YYEKEE (reference sequence). Trimming pared 2 bases from V and 2 bases from J, leaving 5 bases between. There are 12 residues in the CDR3. The CDR3 sequence is CASSLQTYEQYF. The CDR3 DNA reads as TGTGCCAGCAGCTTACAAACCTACGAGCAGTACTTC.

This chain connects TRBV18 to TRBJ1-1, with 7 bases lining up with TRBD1. The CDR3 extends over 16 amino acids. Trimming removed 3 bases from V and 2 bases from J; junction bases left unmatched: 9. CDR1 KGHSH and CDR2 LQKENI come from the germline V gene. CDR3 DNA sequence: TGTGCCAGCTCACCCAGAGACAGGGAACTTAACACTGAAGCTTTCTTT. Its protein product is CASSPRDRELNTEAFF.

The chain links TRBV28 to TRBJ2-7, with a possible D match to TRBD1 (6 bases). Germline lookup yields CDR1 MDHEN and CDR2 SYDVKM. The CDR3 covers 16 residues. The ends were cut back, 1 base at V and 1 base at J, with 14 bases in the middle. CDR3 sequence (DNA): TGTGCCAGCAGTTTATCGGGCAGGGGATGGTCCTACGAGCAGTACTTC. Its protein is CASSLSGRGWSYEQYF. The entire variable domain, with the rest obtained from reference TRBV28 and TRBJ2-7, is as follows: DVKVTQSSRYLVKRTGEKVFLECVQDMDHENMFWYRQDPGLGLRLIYFSYDVKMKEKGDIPEGYSVSREKKERFSLILESASTNQTSMYLCASSLSGRGWSYEQYFGPGTRLTVT.

The chain has TRBV13 and TRBJ2-3; D might be TRBD2 (6 bases). This CDR3 has 15 residues. V lost 5 bases and J lost 2, with 14 bases in between. Germline V gene sequence: CDR1 PRHDT, CDR2 FYEKMQ (reference sequence). The CDR3 protein is CASSPGLNITDTQYF. The CDR3 region has the DNA TGTGCCAGCAGCCCGGGACTGAATATCACAGATACGCAGTATTTT.

The chain has TRBV4-3 and TRBJ2-6, with 8 bases identical to TRBD1. This CDR3 region has 15 residues. The J segment lost 13 bases and the V segment lost 0 bases, leaving 8 bases of the junction unmatched. Looked up from germline, CDR1 is LGHNA and CDR2 is YSLEER. The CDR3 DNA sequence: TGCGCCAGCAGCCAAGATTCGACAGGGGCCAGGGTCCTGACTTTC. Residues: CASSQDSTGARVLTF.

The chain joins TRBV11-2 to TRBJ2-1, with unresolved D. Germline CDR1 SGHAT, CDR2 FQNNGV. The CDR3 has 14 residues. V was cut by 2 bases and J by 1 base, with 6 bases left in between. CDR3 amino acids: CASSLTESYNEQFF. The CDR3, as DNA: TGTGCCAGCAGCTTAACGGAGTCCTACAATGAGCAGTTCTTC.

This chain uses TRBV13 with TRBJ2-3; D not resolved. The CDR3 runs to 14 residues. Per the germline V gene, CDR1 is PRHDT and CDR2 is FYEKMQ (reference sequence). V was shortened by 5 bases and J by 3 bases, with 12 bases between the two germline ends. The CDR3 bases are TGTGCCAGCAGCCCGACCCTAGGAACAGATACGCAGTATTTT. It specifies CASSPTLGTDTQYF. Full variable domain (remainder filled in from reference TRBV13 and TRBJ2-3): AAGVIQSPRHLIKEKRETATLKCYPIPRHDTVYWYQQGPGQDPQFLISFYEKMQSDKGSIPDRFSAQQFSDYHSELNMSSLELGDSALYFCASSPTLGTDTQYFGPGTRLTVL.

The CDR3, as DNA: TGTGCCAGCAGCCGAAGGGGGGGGAGTAATAATCAGCCCCAGCATTTT. This translates into CASSRRGGSNNQPQHF. The chain couples TRBV4-2 to TRBJ1-5; possible D gene TRBD1, 6 bases. The germline V gene has CDR1 LGHNA and CDR2 YNFKEQ. The CDR3 contains 16 residues. The ends were cut back, 4 bases at V and 4 bases at J, with 17 bases in the middle.

The CDR3 loop reads CASSSRGYEQYF. The CDR3 bases are TGTGCCAGCAGTTCCAGGGGTTACGAGCAGTACTTC. The genes are TRBV7-9 and TRBJ2-7; a possible D gene is TRBD1 (6 bases). This CDR3 is built from 12 residues. Trimming shortened V by 6 bases and J by 4 bases, and 10 bases separated the two germline ends. CDR1 SEHNR and CDR2 FQNEAQ come from the germline V gene (reference sequence).

V gene TRBV5-6 combines with J gene TRBJ1-3; 10 positions agree with TRBD1. The V gene end was trimmed by 4 bases and the J gene end by 4 bases; junction bases not matched to a gene: 14. Per germline, CDR1 SGHDT and CDR2 YYEEEE. This CDR3 has 18 residues. CDR3 protein: CASSPLGTGAGAGNTIYF. In DNA, the CDR3 is TGTGCCAGCAGCCCCCTGGGGACAGGGGCAGGCGCAGGAAACACCATATATTTT.

The V gene is TRBV18, the J gene TRBJ1-1; weak D call: TRBD1 (5 bases). The CDR3 consists of 15 residues. Germline V gives CDR1 KGHSH, CDR2 LQKENI. Trimming left V 3 bases short and J 2 bases short, with 13 bases between. CDR3 sequence reads: CASSPGRGLNTEAFF. The CDR3 DNA follows: TGTGCCAGCTCACCCGGGCGGGGGTTAAACACTGAAGCTTTCTTT.